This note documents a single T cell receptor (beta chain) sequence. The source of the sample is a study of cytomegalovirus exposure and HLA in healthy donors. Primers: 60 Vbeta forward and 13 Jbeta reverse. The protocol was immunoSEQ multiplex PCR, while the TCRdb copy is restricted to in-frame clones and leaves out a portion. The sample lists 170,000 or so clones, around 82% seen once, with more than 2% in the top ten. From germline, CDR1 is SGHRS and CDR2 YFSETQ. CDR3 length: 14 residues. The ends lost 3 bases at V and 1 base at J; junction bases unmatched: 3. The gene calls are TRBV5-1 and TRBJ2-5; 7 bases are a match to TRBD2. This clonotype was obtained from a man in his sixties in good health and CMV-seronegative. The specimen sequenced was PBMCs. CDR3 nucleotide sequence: TGCGCCAGCAGCTGGGGGGGTTTCCAAGAGACCCAGTACTTC. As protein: CASSWGGFQETQYF. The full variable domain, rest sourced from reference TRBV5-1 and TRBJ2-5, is KAGVTQTPRYLIKTRGQQVTLSCSPISGHRSVSWYQQTPGQGLQFLFEYFSETQRNKGNFPGRFSGRQFSNSRSEMNVSTLELGDSALYLCASSWGGFQETQYFGPGTRLLVL.